A selection of T cell receptor beta chains follows, all from one sample in a study of tumor-infiltrating T cells and Merkel cell polyomavirus. The table came from immunoSEQ multiplex PCR; TCRdb's copy has only in-frame clones and leaves some out. The sample has some 25,000 clones, about 85% seen once. The sample comprised lymph node tissue. Receptors were obtained from a middle-aged man with Merkel cell carcinoma. CDR3s include the opening cysteine and the closing phenylalanine or tryptophan. Fields, in order: V gene, D gene, clone size, J gene, CDR3 DNA, CDR3 protein. A D gene is named only where the DNA matches it firmly. Clone sizes are given selectively: once, few, many, or a class where the clone is expanded.

>TRBV9|TRBD2|-|TRBJ2-2
TGTGCCAGCAGCGGTAGCGGGGGACAAACCGGGGAGCTGTTTTTT
CASSGSGGQTGELFF
>TRBV7-2|-|-|TRBJ2-4
TGTGCCAGCAGCTTAGAACCTAGCCCAGGTTACATTCAGTACTTC
CASSLEPSPGYIQYF
>TRBV5-1|TRBD2|-|TRBJ2-7
TGCGCCAGCGGGTCTAAGCGGGAGGGCCTCTACGAGCAGTACTTC
CASGSKREGLYEQYF
>TRBV28|TRBD1|-|TRBJ1-2
TGTGCCAGCAGTCTCACAGGGGGCGGCGGCTACACCTTC
CASSLTGGGGYTF
>TRBV13|TRBD1|medium-sized|TRBJ1-2
TGTGCCAGCAGCTTAGGACAGGGGCCTAACTATGGCTACACCTTC
CASSLGQGPNYGYTF
>TRBV27|TRBD1|once|TRBJ1-5
TGTGCCACATCCCAACAGGGGGCGCGGACTTCTGGCAATCAGCCCCAGCATTTT
CATSQQGARTSGNQPQHF
>TRBV11-2|TRBD2|-|TRBJ2-1
TGTGCCAGCAGAATAGCGGGGGGGATCTACAATGAGCAGTTCTTC
CASRIAGGIYNEQFF
>TRBV9|-|-|TRBJ2-5
TGTGCCAGCAGCGTAGCAGGACACCCATCTATCGGCACCCAGTACTTC
CASSVAGHPSIGTQYF
>TRBV29-1|TRBD2|-|TRBJ2-3
TGCAGCATTAGGACTAGCGGGAGTTGGGGCGATACGCAGTATTTT
CSIRTSGSWGDTQYF
>TRBV9|TRBD2|-|TRBJ2-7
TGTGCCAGCAGCCTCAAGGCTAGCGGGATTAACGAGCAGTACTTC
CASSLKASGINEQYF
>TRBV7-2|-|-|TRBJ1-3
TGTGCCAGCAGCTTCGGTCCTTCTGGAAACACCATATATTTT
CASSFGPSGNTIYF
>TRBV5-1|TRBD1|-|TRBJ2-4
TGCGCCAGCAGCTTCGACAGGGAAAAAGAATACTTC
CASSFDREKEYF
>TRBV7-3|TRBD2|-|TRBJ2-5
TGTGCCAGCAGCCTGGGACTAGCGGGAGGCCAAGAGACCCAGTACTTC
CASSLGLAGGQETQYF
>TRBV18|-|-|TRBJ1-2
TGTGCCAGCTCACCACTCGCAGGGAATGGTAACTATGGCTACACCTTC
CASSPLAGNGNYGYTF
>TRBV7-9|-|-|TRBJ1-1
TGTGCCAGCAGCTCCCCCCTAGGGCCGGAGGGCACTGAAGCTTTCTTT
CASSSPLGPEGTEAFF
>TRBV12-5|TRBD2|-|TRBJ2-7
TGTGCTAGTGCCACCGGGGGGGCGACCTACGAGCAGTACTTC
CASATGGATYEQYF
>TRBV27|-|-|TRBJ1-6
TGTGCCAGCAGTTCCCCTAGTGGGCAGGGGTTTTATTCACCCCTCCACTTT
CASSSPSGQGFYSPLHF
>TRBV5-4|-|once|TRBJ2-5
TGTGCCAGCAGCCTGCGGGATACCCAAGAGACCCAGTACTTC
CASSLRDTQETQYF
>TRBV7-9|-|-|TRBJ1-4
TGTGCCAGCAGCCCACAGGGATCAGAGGAAAAACTGTTTTTT
CASSPQGSEEKLFF
>TRBV5-4|-|-|TRBJ2-1
TGTGCCAGCAGCTTGCCAGGGGAAGGGTTTGAGCAGTTCTTC
CASSLPGEGFEQFF
>TRBV7-3|-|-|TRBJ1-2
TGTGCCAGCAGCTTATTCCCAGGGTTCTATGGCTACACCTTC
CASSLFPGFYGYTF
>TRBV6-5|-|-|TRBJ2-4
TGTGCCAGCAGGAACAGGGAAGCCAAAAACATTCAGTACTTC
CASRNREAKNIQYF
>TRBV7-3|-|-|TRBJ1-2
TGTGCCAGCAGCTTAATGGGTGGAGGGAACTATGGCTACACCTTC
CASSLMGGGNYGYTF
>TRBV27|TRBD2|-|TRBJ2-3
TGTGCCAGCAGTTTTTTCGCGGGGGGGCCTGCAGATACGCAGTATTTT
CASSFFAGGPADTQYF
>TRBV5-4|-|-|TRBJ2-7
TGTGCCAGCAGTTTAGGACAGTACTCCTACGAGCAGTACTTC
CASSLGQYSYEQYF
>TRBV27|-|-|TRBJ2-5
TGTGCCAGCAGTGAGGGCGGGGAGACCCAGTACTTC
CASSEGGETQYF
>TRBV10-3|TRBD2|-|TRBJ2-5
TGTGCCATCAGTGGTGCCGGGACTAGCCTTCAAGAGACCCAGTACTTC
CAISGAGTSLQETQYF
>TRBV5-1|-|-|TRBJ1-3
TGCGCCAGCAGCTTGAGGGGGGGGAGCTCTGGAAACACCATATATTTT
CASSLRGGSSGNTIYF
>TRBV28|TRBD2|-|TRBJ2-7
TGTGCCAGCAGAACCCTAGCGGGAGCTAGTGTGGCTAACGAGCAGTACTTC
CASRTLAGASVANEQYF
>TRBV28|-|-|TRBJ1-4
TGTGCCAGCAGTGGGGCGACAGCTGGGAATGAAAAACTGTTTTTT
CASSGATAGNEKLFF
>TRBV27|-|-|TRBJ1-2
TGTGCCAGCAGTTTAGACAGTAGAGGAGGCTACACCTTC
CASSLDSRGGYTF
>TRBV7-9|-|-|TRBJ2-3
TGTGCCAGCAGCTTATTAAGCACAGATACGCAGTATTTT
CASSLLSTDTQYF
>TRBV15|-|once|TRBJ2-1
TGTGCCACCAGCCGGGGGAGCAATGAGCAGTTCTTC
CATSRGSNEQFF
>TRBV5-1|TRBD2|once|TRBJ2-3
TGCGCCAGCAGCTTGGGACTAGCGGGAGTAATCGCAGATACGCAGTATTTT
CASSLGLAGVIADTQYF
>TRBV27|TRBD1|-|TRBJ2-7
TGTGCCAGCAGTTCCCCTGACAGGGGACCCCCTTACGAGCAGTACTTC
CASSSPDRGPPYEQYF
>TRBV6-5|TRBD1|-|TRBJ1-1
TGTGCCAGCAGTCTAACAGGGGCCCAGTTTGAAGCTTTCTTT
CASSLTGAQFEAFF
>TRBV5-1|-|-|TRBJ2-1
TGCGCCAGCAGCTTGAGTAGCGAATACAATGAGCAGTTCTTC
CASSLSSEYNEQFF
>TRBV5-8|-|-|TRBJ1-2
TGTGCCAGCAGCCGACAGGACGGTGGCTACACCTTC
CASSRQDGGYTF
>TRBV28|TRBD1|-|TRBJ2-2
TGTGCCATACAGGACATGGGCAGGGGGCCGGGGGAGCTGTTTTTT
CAIQDMGRGPGELFF
>TRBV19|TRBD1|-|TRBJ2-2
TGTGCCAGTAGTACGGACAGGGGTCGTACCGGGGAGCTGTTTTTT
CASSTDRGRTGELFF
>TRBV19|-|-|TRBJ1-6
TGTGCCAGTGGGAGTGGCTATAATTCACCCCTCCACTTT
CASGSGYNSPLHF
>TRBV7-2|-|-|TRBJ1-5
TGTGCCAGCAGCTTAGCGGGGGCGAGTCAGCCCCAGCATTTT
CASSLAGASQPQHF
>TRBV6-5|TRBD2|-|TRBJ2-1
TGTGCCAGCAGCGAGACTAGCGGGGGGTACAATGAGCAGTTCTTC
CASSETSGGYNEQFF
>TRBV7-9|-|-|TRBJ1-4
TGTGCCAGCAGCTGGGTAATTGGAGCAAATGAAAAACTGTTTTTT
CASSWVIGANEKLFF
>TRBV10-1|-|-|TRBJ2-5
TGCGCCAGCAGTGATAGGCCCGCCAGGAGGGATGAGCAGTACTTC
CASSDRPARRDEQYF
>TRBV28|-|once|TRBJ1-1
TGTGCCAGCAGTCCCCTCGGGGGGGGGAACACTGAAGCTTTCTTT
CASSPLGGGNTEAFF
>TRBV27|-|-|TRBJ2-2
TGTGCCAGCAGTTTGATGAGAAGCGCGAACACCGGGGAGCTGTTTTTT
CASSLMRSANTGELFF
>TRBV6-4|TRBD2|-|TRBJ2-1
TGTGCCAGCAGTGGGTTGGCGGGAGAGGTTCGCGAGCAGTTCTTC
CASSGLAGEVREQFF
>TRBV19|TRBD1|-|TRBJ1-2
TGTGCCAGTAGTAGGTTAACAGGGGGCGTTGATGGCTACACCTTC
CASSRLTGGVDGYTF
>TRBV27|TRBD2|-|TRBJ2-5
TGTGCCAGCAGTTTAGCTGGGACTAGGAGCCAAGAGACCCAGTACTTC
CASSLAGTRSQETQYF
>TRBV28|-|-|TRBJ2-7
TGTGCCAGCAGTTCCTCGTCGGCGGGAACCTACGAGCAGTACTTC
CASSSSSAGTYEQYF
>TRBV7-8|-|-|TRBJ2-1
TGTGCCAGCAACGTCGCAGGGGTGAGCTCCTACAATGAGCAGTTCTTC
CASNVAGVSSYNEQFF
>TRBV7-9|TRBD1|few|TRBJ2-7
TGTGCCAGCAGCCCAAAGACAGGGGGGCTCTACGAGCAGTACTTC
CASSPKTGGLYEQYF
>TRBV7-6|-|-|TRBJ2-7
TGTGCCAGCAGCCTTGGGACCCCTCGGGAGGAGCAGTACTTC
CASSLGTPREEQYF
>TRBV30|TRBD2|-|TRBJ2-1
TGTGCCTGGAGTCCCGGGACTAGCGTTACGAATGAGCAGTTCTTC
CAWSPGTSVTNEQFF
>TRBV21-1|-|-|TRBJ2-7
TGTGCCAGCAGCAAAGGCCGACTAGCATTAAACGTGCTATACGAGCAGTACTTC
CASSKGRLALNVLYEQYF
>TRBV5-6|TRBD1|-|TRBJ1-1
TGTGCCAGCAGCCAACCGGGACAGGGGTCTGAAGCTTTCTTT
CASSQPGQGSEAFF
>TRBV7-8|-|-|TRBJ1-1
TGTGCCAGCAGCTCACCGGCGGGCCTGAACACTGAAGCTTTCTTT
CASSSPAGLNTEAFF
>TRBV18|-|-|TRBJ1-1
TGTGCCAGCTCACCAGCGGGGGCGGGGGCTTTCTTT
CASSPAGAGAFF